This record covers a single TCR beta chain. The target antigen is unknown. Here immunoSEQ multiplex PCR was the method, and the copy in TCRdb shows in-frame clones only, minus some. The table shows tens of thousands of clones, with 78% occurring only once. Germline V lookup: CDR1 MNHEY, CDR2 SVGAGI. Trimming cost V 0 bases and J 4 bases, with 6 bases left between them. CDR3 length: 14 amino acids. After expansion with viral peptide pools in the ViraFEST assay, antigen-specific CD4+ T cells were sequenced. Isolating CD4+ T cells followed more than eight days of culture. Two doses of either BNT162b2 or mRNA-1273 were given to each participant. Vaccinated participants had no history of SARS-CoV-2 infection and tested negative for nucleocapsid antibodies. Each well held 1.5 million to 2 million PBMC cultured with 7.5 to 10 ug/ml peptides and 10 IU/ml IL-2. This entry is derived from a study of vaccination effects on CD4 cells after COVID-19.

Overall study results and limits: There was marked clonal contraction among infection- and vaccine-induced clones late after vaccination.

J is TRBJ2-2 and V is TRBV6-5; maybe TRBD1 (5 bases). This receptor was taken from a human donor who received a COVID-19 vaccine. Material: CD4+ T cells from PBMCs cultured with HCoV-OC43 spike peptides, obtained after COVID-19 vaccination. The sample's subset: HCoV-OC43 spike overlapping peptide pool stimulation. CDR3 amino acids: CASSYSGATGELFF. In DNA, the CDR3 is TGTGCCAGCAGTTACTCAGGGGCCACCGGGGAGCTGTTTTTT.